This T cell receptor (beta chain) is drawn from a study of cytomegalovirus exposure and HLA in healthy donors. Primers for the PCR totalled 60 Vbeta and 13 Jbeta. Clones were read by immunoSEQ multiplex PCR, and TCRdb kept only the in-frame ones, dropping some. Here the sample table reports about 33,000 clones. The length of the CDR3 is 13 residues. Germline values: CDR1 ENHRY, CDR2 SYGVKD. The V gene end was trimmed by 6 bases and the J gene end by 7 bases; junction bases not matched to a gene: 5. The sequence derives from a woman aged 40 to 55 in good health and CMV-seropositive. The sequenced sample was PBMCs. This chain connects TRBV10-3 to TRBJ1-2; 10 nucleotides agree with TRBD1. The CDR3 reads CAISPGQGSGYTF. As DNA, the CDR3 is TGTGCCATCAGCCCGGGACAGGGGTCTGGCTACACCTTC.